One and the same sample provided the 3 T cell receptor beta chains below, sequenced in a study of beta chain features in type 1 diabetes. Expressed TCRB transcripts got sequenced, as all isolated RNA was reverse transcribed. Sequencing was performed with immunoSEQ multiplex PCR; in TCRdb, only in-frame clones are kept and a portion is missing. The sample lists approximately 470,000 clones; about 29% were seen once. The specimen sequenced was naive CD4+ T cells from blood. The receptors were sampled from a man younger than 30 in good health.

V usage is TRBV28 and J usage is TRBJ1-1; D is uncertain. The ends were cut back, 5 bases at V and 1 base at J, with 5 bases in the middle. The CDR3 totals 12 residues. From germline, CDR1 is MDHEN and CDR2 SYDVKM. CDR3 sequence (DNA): TGTGCCAGCAGTACGAAGAACACTGAAGCTTTCTTT. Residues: CASSTKNTEAFF.

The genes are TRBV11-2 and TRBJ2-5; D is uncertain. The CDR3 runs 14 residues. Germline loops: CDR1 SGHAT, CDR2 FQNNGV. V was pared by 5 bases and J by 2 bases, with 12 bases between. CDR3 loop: CASSPRTRQETQYF. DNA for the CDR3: TGTGCCAGCAGCCCGCGGACCCGGCAAGAGACCCAGTACTTC.

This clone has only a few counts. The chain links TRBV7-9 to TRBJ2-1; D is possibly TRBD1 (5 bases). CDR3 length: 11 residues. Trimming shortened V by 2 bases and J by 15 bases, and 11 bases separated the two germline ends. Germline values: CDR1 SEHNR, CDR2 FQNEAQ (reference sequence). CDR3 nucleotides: TGTGCCAGCAGCTTATTAGGACAACTGTTCTTC. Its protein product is CASSLLGQLFF.